These T cell receptor beta chains were read from a single sample in a study of shared clonotypes between healthy human individuals. The data were produced by immunoSEQ multiplex PCR, yet TCRdb's version contains in-frame clones alone and is incomplete. Of around 2.5 million clones listed, 80% to 95% were seen once; the top ten hold 0.35% to 0.45%. The sample consisted of naive CD4+ T cells from PBMCs. These TCRs come from a man aged 18-30 years in good health. Some clones in this sample may be carry-over from other donors' samples. CDR3s include the opening cysteine and the closing phenylalanine or tryptophan. A D gene is named only where the DNA matches it firmly. Clone size is not always given. Where it is, it says once, few, many or a class for expanded clones.

TRBD2	TRBV5-6	.	TRBJ2-7	CAGSLAGNEQYF	TGTGCCGGCAGCCTAGCGGGAAACGAGCAGTACTTC
TRBD1	TRBV6-5	once	TRBJ1-1	CASSYGTGITEAFF	TGTGCCAGCAGTTACGGGACAGGGATCACTGAAGCTTTCTTT
.	TRBV6-5	.	TRBJ2-7	CASSHTQVSDEQYF	TGTGCCAGCAGCCATACCCAGGTCAGTGACGAGCAGTACTTC
.	TRBV5-6	.	TRBJ2-5	CASSLYLETQYF	TGTGCCAGCAGCTTGTACCTGGAGACCCAGTACTTC
TRBD2	TRBV4-3	.	TRBJ2-4	CASSQDYRTSGRAKNIQYF	TGCGCCAGCAGCCAAGATTATAGGACTAGCGGGAGGGCCAAAAACATTCAGTACTTC
.	TRBV7-8	once	TRBJ1-1	CASSLGRGSTEAFF	TGTGCCAGCAGCTTAGGCAGGGGTAGCACTGAAGCTTTCTTT
.	TRBV9	.	TRBJ2-3	CASSVSDGTQYF	TGTGCCAGCAGCGTAAGTGATGGGACGCAGTATTTT
.	TRBV5-1	once	TRBJ2-1	CASSRTDGGNEQFF	TGCGCCAGCAGCCGTACGGACGGGGGTAATGAGCAGTTCTTC
.	TRBV5-1	few	TRBJ1-1	CATSDTNTEAFF	TGCGCCACCTCGGACACGAACACTGAAGCTTTCTTT
TRBD2	TRBV29-1	.	TRBJ2-2	CSCGLAGARTGELFF	TGCAGCTGTGGTCTAGCGGGAGCGCGGACCGGGGAGCTGTTTTTT
.	TRBV28	.	TRBJ2-1	CASSLWSAGGSRGNNEQFF	TGTGCCAGCAGTTTATGGTCGGCGGGTGGGTCTAGGGGCAATAATGAGCAGTTCTTC
.	TRBV6-5	.	TRBJ1-2	CASSPFGVGHLGF	TGTGCCAGCAGTCCCTTTGGGGTGGGGCATCTCGGCTTC
.	TRBV2	few	TRBJ1-1	CASSEMGSMNTEAFF	TGTGCCAGCAGTGAAATGGGCAGCATGAACACTGAAGCTTTCTTT
.	TRBV5-4	once	TRBJ2-1	CASSPEQLEQFF	TGTGCCAGCAGCCCCGAACAATTGGAGCAGTTCTTC
.	TRBV4-2	.	TRBJ2-7	CASSQVGGSAEQYF	TGTGCCAGCAGCCAAGTAGGGGGTAGCGCCGAGCAGTACTTC
.	TRBV7-9	.	TRBJ2-7	CASSLWGTGVSEQYF	TGTGCCAGCAGCTTATGGGGCACGGGGGTGAGCGAGCAGTACTTC
TRBD1	TRBV5-8	.	TRBJ1-5	CASSLEGTGGNQPQHF	TGTGCCAGCAGCCTAGAGGGGACAGGTGGCAATCAGCCCCAGCATTTT
TRBD2	TRBV28	.	TRBJ2-4	CASTPGLDLNIQYF	TGTGCCAGCACCCCCGGACTAGATTTAAACATTCAGTACTTC
TRBD2	TRBV7-8	.	TRBJ2-1	CASSLAAQLAGGFNEQFF	TGTGCCAGCAGCTTAGCGGCCCAACTAGCGGGAGGATTTAATGAGCAGTTCTTC
.	TRBV7-2	.	TRBJ2-7	CASSQARVTLYEQYF	TGTGCCAGCAGTCAGGCCAGGGTAACTCTATACGAGCAGTACTTC
TRBD1	TRBV5-5	.	TRBJ1-5	CASSLAGTGDQPQHF	TGTGCCAGCAGCTTGGCCGGGACAGGGGATCAGCCCCAGCATTTT
.	TRBV11-3	.	TRBJ2-3	CASSFGGASTDTQYF	TGTGCCAGCAGCTTTGGCGGCGCTAGCACAGATACGCAGTATTTT
TRBD1	TRBV5-1	.	TRBJ2-7	CASSLDRGSEQYF	TGCGCCAGCAGCTTAGACAGGGGGAGTGAGCAGTACTTC
.	TRBV5-1	.	TRBJ1-6	CASSLGVIGSPLHF	TGCGCCAGCAGCTTAGGAGTCATCGGGTCACCCCTCCACTTT
.	TRBV28	.	TRBJ1-6	CASSFDHNSPLHF	TGTGCCAGCAGTTTTGACCATAATTCACCCCTCCACTTT
.	TRBV30	.	TRBJ1-1	CAWSIQGRTEAFF	TGTGCCTGGAGTATACAGGGTCGGACTGAAGCTTTCTTT
.	TRBV19	.	TRBJ1-4	CASSTMRGPENEKLFF	TGTGCCAGTAGTACAATGAGGGGCCCAGAAAATGAAAAACTGTTTTTT
.	TRBV27	.	TRBJ2-7	CASSLLRSDSFYEQYF	TGTGCCAGCAGTCTCCTCCGGTCGGATAGCTTCTACGAGCAGTACTTC
.	TRBV5-1	.	TRBJ2-1	CASSLASGRGNEQFF	TGCGCCAGCAGCTTGGCTTCGGGGCGGGGCAATGAGCAGTTCTTC
.	TRBV18	.	TRBJ2-2	CASCDRTAGELFF	TGTGCCAGCTGCGACCGGACAGCCGGGGAGCTGTTTTTT
.	TRBV28	.	TRBJ1-1	CASRDRALTEAFF	TGTGCCAGCAGGGACAGAGCCCTCACTGAAGCTTTCTTT
.	TRBV30	.	TRBJ2-7	CAWRPRQGPYEQYF	TGTGCCTGGAGACCGCGGCAGGGTCCCTACGAGCAGTACTTC
.	TRBV25-1	.	TRBJ1-2	CASSESGDTHGYTF	TGTGCCAGCAGTGAATCGGGGGACACGCATGGCTACACCTTC
.	TRBV2	.	TRBJ2-1	CASNRLSYNEQFF	TGTGCCAGCAATAGACTTTCCTACAATGAGCAGTTCTTC
.	TRBV19	.	TRBJ1-5	CASMVRGPSNQPQHF	TGTGCCAGTATGGTCCGGGGGCCGAGCAATCAGCCCCAGCATTTT
TRBD1	TRBV28	.	TRBJ1-5	CASSLLTGWSLRGQPQHF	TGTGCCAGCAGTTTATTGACAGGGTGGAGTTTGAGGGGTCAGCCCCAGCATTTT
TRBD1	TRBV30	.	TRBJ1-4	CASTDRGNEKLFF	TGTGCCTCAACGGACAGGGGGAATGAAAAACTGTTTTTT
TRBD2	TRBV5-1	.	TRBJ2-1	CASSLTSGRSYNEQFF	TGCGCCAGCAGCCTTACTAGCGGGAGGTCCTACAATGAGCAGTTCTTC
TRBD1	TRBV4-2	once	TRBJ2-7	CASSQEGRGQLYEQYF	TGTGCCAGCAGCCAAGAGGGCAGGGGGCAACTCTACGAGCAGTACTTC
TRBD2	TRBV6-5	.	TRBJ2-7	CASSYSTSPAGDGQYF	TGTGCCAGCAGTTACTCGACTAGCCCAGCGGGAGACGGTCAGTACTTC
.	TRBV5-1	.	TRBJ2-7	CASRGTAVSSYEQYF	TGCGCCAGCAGGGGAACGGCGGTAAGCTCCTACGAGCAGTACTTC
TRBD1	TRBV7-9	.	TRBJ1-2	CASSRGQGAGGGYTF	TGTGCCAGCAGCCGCGGACAGGGGGCTGGAGGAGGCTACACCTTC
.	TRBV23-1	.	TRBJ2-3	CASLKFRIESTDTQYF	TGCGCCAGCCTCAAGTTCAGGATAGAAAGCACAGATACGCAGTATTTT
.	TRBV5-1	once	TRBJ2-3	CASSPGLTERDTQYF	TGCGCCAGCAGCCCGGGACTGACCGAAAGGGATACGCAGTATTTT
.	TRBV7-3	.	TRBJ2-2	CASSRPPNTGELFF	TGTGCCAGCAGCCGACCACCGAACACCGGGGAGCTGTTTTTT
TRBD2	TRBV25-1	.	TRBJ2-7	CASSPPAGGPSYEQYF	TGTGCCAGCAGCCCCCCAGCGGGAGGGCCCTCCTACGAGCAGTACTTC
TRBD1	TRBV5-1	.	TRBJ2-5	CASSGKTGGSQETQYF	TGCGCCAGCAGCGGAAAAACAGGGGGATCCCAAGAGACCCAGTACTTC
.	TRBV9	.	TRBJ2-5	CASSVGTFQETQYF	TGTGCCAGCAGCGTAGGGACCTTCCAAGAGACCCAGTACTTC
.	TRBV4-1	.	TRBJ1-4	CASSQDWTGWEKLFF	TGCGCCAGCAGCCAAGATTGGACGGGGTGGGAAAAACTGTTTTTT
.	TRBV30	.	TRBJ2-7	CASSAGGSTYEQYF	TGTGCCTCTTCCGCTGGCGGAAGCACCTACGAGCAGTACTTC
.	TRBV2	.	TRBJ1-2	CASSGGTGNYGYTF	TGTGCCAGCAGCGGCGGGACGGGAAACTATGGCTACACCTTC
.	TRBV7-8	.	TRBJ1-4	CATSRTGPTNEKLFF	TGTGCCACTTCCCGTACAGGCCCAACTAATGAAAAACTGTTTTTT
.	TRBV6-1	.	TRBJ2-7	CASIQGGHEQYF	TGTGCCAGCATCCAGGGGGGTCACGAGCAGTACTTC
.	TRBV28	once	TRBJ2-5	CASSFLSGVQETQYF	TGTGCCAGCAGTTTTCTCTCTGGGGTACAAGAGACCCAGTACTTC
TRBD1	TRBV7-9	.	TRBJ1-1	CASSFRGTGLMNTEAFF	TGTGCCAGCAGCTTCAGAGGGACAGGGCTCATGAACACTGAAGCTTTCTTT